The present T cell receptor beta chain was sequenced within a study of long-term antiretroviral therapy in people with HIV. General study results and limits: Blood collection from about 2003 to 2018 possibly occurred under older ART regimens.

With V trimmed by 0 bases and J by 7 bases, 9 bases remained unmatched. CDR3 length: 16 amino acids. CDR1 MNHEY and CDR2 SVGAGI come from the germline V gene. A word on this clone: As yet, its antigen is unknown.

immunoSEQ v3.0 was run at survey level. Generated by immunoSEQ multiplex PCR, the TCRdb table keeps only in-frame clones and is missing some. This sample has tens of thousands of clones, with about 94% found just once. The specimen comprised unsorted PBMCs, sampled around 9.2 years after starting antiretroviral therapy. This chain uses TRBV6-5 with TRBJ2-1; TRBD2 matches at 7 bases. This clonotype originated in a man aged 30 to 45 with HIV. The CDR3 reads CASSYSLGGGGNEQFF. The CDR3 DNA reads TGTGCCAGCAGTTACTCTCTTGGCGGGGGTGGTAATGAGCAGTTCTTC.